This section outlines one T cell receptor beta chain sequence together with its context. The antigen is undetermined. Conventional CD4 T cells were sorted as CD4+CD127+ cells. Unrelated healthy donors provided the controls. V lost 1 base to trimming and J lost 8 bases, with 12 bases between them. Germline lookup yields CDR1 SGHNT and CDR2 YYREEE (reference sequence). This CDR3 region has 13 residues. This specimen comes from a study of B cell selection in AIRE deficiency. Study-wide points: Patient Tconv cells held around a third of Treg sequences shared by healthy donors. Of around 3,700 shared Treg TCRbeta sequences, roughly 31% were healthy-donor-only and over 9% patient-only. CDR3s were shorter in shared Treg sequences, reflecting few non-templated nucleotide insertions.

This table comes from immunoSEQ multiplex PCR, and its TCRdb copy is limited to in-frame clones, with some not included. Among some 24,000 clones, 95% to 98% were seen once, and the ten largest hold approximately 0.2%. The sample comprised CD4+CD127+ conventional T cells sorted from PBMCs. The chain employs TRBV5-4 and TRBJ1-2, with D perhaps TRBD1 (6 bases). The TCR originated in a human donor in good health. CDR3 region: CASSLTGPVGYTF. The CDR3 coding sequence is TGTGCCAGCAGCTTGACAGGGCCTGTCGGCTACACCTTC.